These T cell receptor beta chains were read from a single sample in a study of neurological immune-mediated disorders. TCRdb redid the calling of the 5' RACE reads with MiXCR, one entry per CDR3 protein. The data contain approximately 16,000 distinct CDR3 sequences, about 20% of them singletons. Sequenced sample: PBMCs. These receptor sequences come from a man aged 45-65 years in good health. The CDR3 runs from the conserved cysteine through the conserved F or W. D genes are given only for firm matches. Size tells how often a clone was seen (once, few, many) or the class of an expanded clone, and some rows leave it out.

clone_size,v_call,j_call,d_call,cdr3_nt,cdr3_aa
medium-sized,TRBV5-1,TRBJ2-5,NA,TGCGCCAGCAGCCGAGATCAGGGAGGAGAGACCCAGTACTTC,CASSRDQGGETQYF
NA,TRBV5-1,TRBJ2-1,TRBD1,TGCGCCAGCAGATACAGGGGCGCACCTGGGATCGGAGGCAATGAGCAGTTCTTC,CASRYRGAPGIGGNEQFF
medium-sized,TRBV20-1,TRBJ2-1,NA,TGCAGTGCTAGAGATTTCAGTGGGAGGAACAATGAGCAGTTCTTC,CSARDFSGRNNEQFF
medium-sized,TRBV20-1,TRBJ2-7,TRBD2,TGCAGTGCCCACGGGACTAGCGGGAGGAGCTACGAGCAGTACTTC,CSAHGTSGRSYEQYF
NA,TRBV6-1,TRBJ2-7,NA,TGTGCCAGCCAGCAATACGGGGACTCCGAGCAGTACTTC,CASQQYGDSEQYF
many,TRBV3-1,TRBJ2-1,NA,TGTGCCAGCAGCCAGACCCCTCGGGCCCCTCAACAGCAGTTCTTC,CASSQTPRAPQQQFF
medium-sized,TRBV5-1,TRBJ2-5,NA,TGCGCCAGCAGCTTCGGAGGGAACCGAGAGACCCAGTACTTC,CASSFGGNRETQYF
NA,TRBV6-5,TRBJ1-5,NA,TGTGCCAGCAGTTACAGTGGGAATAGCAATCAGCCCCAGCATTTT,CASSYSGNSNQPQHF
many,TRBV18,TRBJ2-1,NA,TGTGCCAGCTCACCACCCGGGACTTACAATGAGCAGTTCTTC,CASSPPGTYNEQFF
many,TRBV20-1,TRBJ2-5,NA,TGCAGTGCTAGAGGACAGTCGGCAGAAGAGACCCAGTACTTC,CSARGQSAEETQYF
few,TRBV10-3,TRBJ2-1,TRBD2,TGTGCCATCAGAGAAGCGGGGACCGGCGATGAGCAGTTCTTC,CAIREAGTGDEQFF
NA,TRBV5-4,TRBJ2-1,NA,TGTGCCAGCAGCTTGGAGCGAGGGTCCTACAATGAGCAGTTCTTC,CASSLERGSYNEQFF
many,TRBV7-3,TRBJ1-1,NA,TGTGCCAGCAGCTACGGGACGAGTACGGAAGCTTTCTTT,CASSYGTSTEAFF
NA,TRBV7-2,TRBJ2-7,NA,TGTGCCAGCAGCTTAGGGGCATCTGTCGAGCAGTACTTC,CASSLGASVEQYF
many,TRBV20-1,TRBJ2-7,NA,TGCAGTGCTAGACCTCCTACTTCCGAGCAGTACTTC,CSARPPTSEQYF
NA,TRBV20-1,TRBJ2-2,NA,TGCAGTGCTAGCAAGTCGACGGCCGGGGCCGGGGAGCTGTTTTTT,CSASKSTAGAGELFF
many,TRBV20-1,TRBJ2-1,TRBD2,TGCAGTGCTAGAGATCCTTATAGCGGGAATGAGCAGTTCTTC,CSARDPYSGNEQFF
many,TRBV12-5,TRBJ2-3,TRBD1,TGTGCTAGTGGTTTGTACAGGCCGGGACAGGGGGTCCACCCTAGCACAGATACGCAGTATTTT,CASGLYRPGQGVHPSTDTQYF
medium-sized,TRBV25-1,TRBJ2-7,TRBD1,TGTGCCAGCAGTGTGACAGGGTCCGAGCAGTACTTC,CASSVTGSEQYF
medium-sized,TRBV7-2,TRBJ2-1,TRBD2,TGTGCCAGCAGCTTAGCTAGCGGGAACCCCTCCTACAATGAGCAGTTCTTC,CASSLASGNPSYNEQFF
NA,TRBV12-3/TRBV12-4,TRBJ2-1,TRBD2,TGTGCCAGCCGGGGACTAGCGGGAGGGGGGGCCTACAATGAGCAGTTCTTC,CASRGLAGGGAYNEQFF
large,TRBV29-1,TRBJ2-5,NA,TGCAGCGTTGTTTTCGGGACAGGAGTTGGAACGGGAGGGCCATGGGAGACCCAGTACTTC,CSVVFGTGVGTGGPWETQYF
many,TRBV5-1,TRBJ1-4,NA,TGCGCCAGCAGCCCCCAGGTGAACCCAGACGAAAAACTGTTTTTT,CASSPQVNPDEKLFF
many,TRBV20-1,TRBJ2-7,NA,TGCAGTGCTAGAGAAAGCGCCTACGAGCAGTACTTC,CSARESAYEQYF
many,TRBV4-3,TRBJ2-3,TRBD2,TGCGCCAGCAGCCAAGGACTAGCGAGTGTTCGGGATACGCAGTATTTT,CASSQGLASVRDTQYF
many,TRBV6-5,TRBJ2-7,TRBD2,TGTGCCAGCAGTTACGGAAGTAGCGGGAGGGATCTCTACGAGCAGTACTTC,CASSYGSSGRDLYEQYF
NA,TRBV5-1,TRBJ1-1,TRBD1,TGCGCCAGCAGCTTGGGCGCGACAGGGAGTACTGAAGCTTTCTTT,CASSLGATGSTEAFF
medium-sized,TRBV10-3,TRBJ2-7,NA,TGTGCCATCAGACGGGGTTCCTACGAGCAGTACTTC,CAIRRGSYEQYF
NA,TRBV3-1,TRBJ2-7,NA,TGTGCCAGCAGCCAAGCCGGTGGCGAGCAGTACTTC,CASSQAGGEQYF
many,TRBV5-1,TRBJ2-1,TRBD1,TGCGCCAGAGAACCCACCCCGACAGGGGGCAATTTATCCTACAATGAGCAGTTCTTC,CAREPTPTGGNLSYNEQFF
many,TRBV4-1,TRBJ2-1,NA,TGCGCCAGCAGCCAGAACCCTATGGGGAATGAGCAGTTCTTC,CASSQNPMGNEQFF
many,TRBV7-8,TRBJ2-5,TRBD1,TGTGCCAGCAGCTTATCTTCGGGGGGACAGGGCTATGAAGAGACCCAGTACTTC,CASSLSSGGQGYEETQYF
many,TRBV27,TRBJ2-4,TRBD2,TGTGCCAGCAGTCAACTCGGACTAGCGGGTTCGGGTTTAACCAAAAACATTCAGTACTTC,CASSQLGLAGSGLTKNIQYF
NA,TRBV28,TRBJ1-2,NA,TGTGCCAGCCTTGACGGGGCCTATGGCTACACCTTC,CASLDGAYGYTF
medium-sized,TRBV5-1,TRBJ2-3,NA,TGCGCCAGCAGCTTGGATGTGGATACGCAGTATTTT,CASSLDVDTQYF
NA,TRBV7-8,TRBJ2-7,TRBD1,TGTGCCAGCAGCTTAGGTTCGGGACAGGGGTACGAGCAGTACTTC,CASSLGSGQGYEQYF
NA,TRBV7-3,TRBJ2-2,NA,TGTGCCAGCAGCTTAAGACCAGGGATGGGCACCGGGGAGCTGTTTTTT,CASSLRPGMGTGELFF
many,TRBV7-6,TRBJ2-2,TRBD2,TGTGCCAGCAGCCCGACTAGCGGGAGGGTCCGCACCGGGGAGCTGTTTTTT,CASSPTSGRVRTGELFF
many,TRBV19,TRBJ1-1,NA,TGTGCCAGTACTGAGCTAGGGCGAACATCTGAAGCTTTCTTT,CASTELGRTSEAFF
NA,TRBV20-1,TRBJ2-1,TRBD1,TGCAGTGCCCGGGACAGGGGCTCCTACAATGAGCAGTTCTTC,CSARDRGSYNEQFF
few,TRBV11-2,TRBJ1-1,NA,TGTGCCAGCAGCCTTCAGACAGCGGGTTGGGGCACTGAAGCTTTCTTT,CASSLQTAGWGTEAFF
many,TRBV5-1,TRBJ2-3,NA,TGCGCCAGCGCCGCTCAAAATGCTCTCACAGATACGCAGTATTTT,CASAAQNALTDTQYF